This TCR beta chain was sequenced for a study of blood T cell repertoires in COVID-19. The overall study: The samples span acute and convalescent COVID-19 from the United States, Italy and Spain.

The V gene's germline CDR1 is MNHEY and CDR2 SVGAGI. Trimming cost V 5 bases and J 3 bases; bases outside gene matches: 3. The CDR3 extends over 14 amino acids. Only in-frame clones appear in the TCRdb table, and some are missing; sequencing was by immunoSEQ multiplex PCR. The data hold 130,000 to 150,000 clones, with approximately 84% observed a single time. Sequenced input: peripheral blood. The chain carries TRBV6-5 and TRBJ2-3; 9 nucleotides agree with TRBD2. This TCR derives from a woman aged 60-70 years with acute or convalescent COVID-19. The CDR3 is CASSLAGLTDTQYF. Here the CDR3 DNA reads TGTGCCAGCAGTCTAGCGGGGCTAACAGATACGCAGTATTTT.